This T cell receptor beta chain was identified during a study of OX40 agonist ivuxolimab in advanced cancers. Study details: It was ivuxolimab, an agonistic anti-OX40 (CD134) antibody, that patients were treated with. Three patients, one with hepatocellular carcinoma and two with cutaneous melanoma, achieved partial responses.

Details on this clone: Its target is unknown. Germline is not matched at one junction end, which may reflect a read error.

Measured with immunoSEQ multiplex PCR; TCRdb has only the in-frame clones, and not every one. The sample gives about 72,000 clones, 85% to 90% of which show up once; about an eighth is in the top ten. Study-level findings and limits: Those patients achieving a partial response at 0.1-3.0 mg/kg showed among the lowest clonal expansion.

The CDR3 spans 12 residues. The germline gives CDR1 LNHDA, CDR2 SQIVND (reference sequence). Sequencing was performed on CD4+ or CD8+ T cells sorted from blood, taken in a trial of the OX40 agonist ivuxolimab. The sequence was collected from an adult with an advanced solid tumor such as melanoma, head and neck, liver or kidney cancer. The chain combines TRBV19 with TRBJ1-1; D gene unclear. Here the CDR3 reads CASSIGSGAGLF. The CDR3 DNA reads as TGTGCCAGTAGTATAGGGTCAGGTGCAGGACTTTTT. Full variable domain (remainder filled in from reference TRBV19 and TRBJ1-1): DGGITQSPKYLFRKEGQNVTLSCEQNLNHDAMYWYRQDPGQGLRLIYYSQIVNDFQKGDIAEGYSVSREKKESFPLTVTSAQKNPTAFYLCASSIGSGAGLFGQGTRLTVV.